This TCR beta chain was obtained from a study of PD-1 blockade in mismatch repair-deficient tumors. PCR or immunohistochemistry showed mismatch repair deficiency in every enrolled patient. The TCR-sequenced patients were a few responders to pembrolizumab. The assay was immunoSEQ multiplex PCR, and TCRdb's table has in-frame clones only and misses some. Of tens of thousands of clones in the sample, 78% were seen once. Germline V gene sequence: CDR1 SGHRS, CDR2 YFSETQ. V was cut by 6 bases and J by 8 bases, with 12 bases left in between. This CDR3 has 12 amino acids. The chain carries TRBV5-1 and TRBJ2-1; D assignment may be TRBD1 or TRBD2 (6 bases each). Here the sequenced sample was peripheral blood, taken 4 weeks after starting pembrolizumab. This clonotype was sampled from an adult with mismatch repair-deficient cancer. The CDR3, as DNA: TGCGCCAGCAAATCGGGGGCGGATGAGCAGTTCTTC. Translation gives CASKSGADEQFF.